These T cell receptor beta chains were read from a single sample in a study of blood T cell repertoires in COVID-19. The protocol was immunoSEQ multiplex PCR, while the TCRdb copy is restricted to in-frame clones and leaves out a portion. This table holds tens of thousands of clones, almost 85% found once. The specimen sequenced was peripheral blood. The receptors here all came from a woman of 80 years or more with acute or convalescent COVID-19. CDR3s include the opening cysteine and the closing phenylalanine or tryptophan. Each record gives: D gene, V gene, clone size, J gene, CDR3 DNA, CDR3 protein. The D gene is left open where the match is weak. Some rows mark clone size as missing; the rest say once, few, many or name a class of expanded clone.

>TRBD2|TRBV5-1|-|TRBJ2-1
TGCGCCAGCAGCTTGGCCGGGGGGGCCCACAATGAGCAGTTCTTC
CASSLAGGAHNEQFF
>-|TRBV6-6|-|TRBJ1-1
TGTGCCAGCAGTTACGCAGAAATGAACACTGAAGCTTTCTTT
CASSYAEMNTEAFF
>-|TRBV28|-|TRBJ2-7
TGTGCCAGCACCCCCACATTGGGCGGGAACTACGAGCAGTACTTC
CASTPTLGGNYEQYF
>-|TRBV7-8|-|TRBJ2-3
TGTGCCAGCAGCACGCCGACACCGACCACAGATACGCAGTATTTT
CASSTPTPTTDTQYF
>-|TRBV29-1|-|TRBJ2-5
TGCAGCGTTGCTGGCCCGGACAGAGCGGAGACCCAGTACTTC
CSVAGPDRAETQYF
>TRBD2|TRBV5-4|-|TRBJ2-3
TGTGCCAGCAGCTTGAGAGCGGGGGGCACAGATACGCAGTATTTT
CASSLRAGGTDTQYF
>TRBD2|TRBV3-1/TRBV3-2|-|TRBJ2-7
TGTGCCAGCAGCCTTAGCGGGGGGTCCTACGAGCAGTACTTC
CASSLSGGSYEQYF
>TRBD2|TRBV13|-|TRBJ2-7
TGTGCCAGCAGCCCGGGGGGACTAGCGGGGATCTACGAGCAGTACTTC
CASSPGGLAGIYEQYF
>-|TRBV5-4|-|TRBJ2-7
TGTGCCAGCAGCTTCAGCTCCTACGAGCAGTACTTC
CASSFSSYEQYF
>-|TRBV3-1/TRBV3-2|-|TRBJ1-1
TGTGCCAGCAGCCAAGATATGGGGGGCACTGAAGCTTTCTTT
CASSQDMGGTEAFF
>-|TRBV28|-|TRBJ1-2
TGTGCCAGCAGTTTCCATTACACGATGAACTATGGCTACACCTTC
CASSFHYTMNYGYTF
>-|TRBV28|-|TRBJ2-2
TGTGCCAGCATACCCCCGCTATCCGGGGAGCTGTTTTTT
CASIPPLSGELFF
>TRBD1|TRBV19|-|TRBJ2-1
TGTGCCAGTAGTAAACCGGGACAGGGTTACAATGAGCAGTTCTTC
CASSKPGQGYNEQFF
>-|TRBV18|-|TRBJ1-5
TGTGCCAGCTCAAGACAGAGCAATCAGCCCCAGCATTTT
CASSRQSNQPQHF
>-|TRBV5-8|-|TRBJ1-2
TGTGCCAGCAGCTTGGTGGAGGGAACACGAGCTAACTATGGCTACACCTTC
CASSLVEGTRANYGYTF
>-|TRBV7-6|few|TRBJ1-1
TGTGCCAGCAGCTTAGAGGGGCACACTGAAGCTTTCTTT
CASSLEGHTEAFF
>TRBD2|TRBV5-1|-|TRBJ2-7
TGCGCCAGCAGCCGCGGGACTACGGACGAGCAGTACTTC
CASSRGTTDEQYF
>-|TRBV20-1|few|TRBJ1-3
TGCAGTGCTAGGGACTTCCCCACCATATATTTT
CSARDFPTIYF
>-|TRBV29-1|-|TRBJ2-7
TGCAGCGTTGAGGATCGGGGGGCAATCAACGAGCAGTACTTC
CSVEDRGAINEQYF
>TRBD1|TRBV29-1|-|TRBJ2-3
TGCAGCGTTTTGGGACAGGGCACAGATACGCAGTATTTT
CSVLGQGTDTQYF
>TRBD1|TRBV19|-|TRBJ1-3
TGTGCCAGTAGTAACCCGGGACAGACTTCAAACACCATATATTTT
CASSNPGQTSNTIYF
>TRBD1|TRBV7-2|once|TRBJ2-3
TGTGCCAGCAGCTTAGTCGGACAGGGCGCAGATACGCAGTATTTT
CASSLVGQGADTQYF
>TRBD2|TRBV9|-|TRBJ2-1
TGTGCCAGCAGCCCAAGGACTAGCGGGGGCGGGGGAGAGCAGTTCTTC
CASSPRTSGGGGEQFF
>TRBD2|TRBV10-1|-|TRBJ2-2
TGCGCCCGCCCCAGCAGGCTAGCGGGGGCCGGGGAGCTGTTTTTT
CARPSRLAGAGELFF
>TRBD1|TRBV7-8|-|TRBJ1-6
TGTGCCAGCAGCCTGGGGACGCCGGGACAGGGATACTATAATTCACCCCTCCACTTT
CASSLGTPGQGYYNSPLHF
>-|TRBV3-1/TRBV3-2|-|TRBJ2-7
TGTGCCAGCGGGGCGTCCGAGCAGTACTTC
CASGASEQYF
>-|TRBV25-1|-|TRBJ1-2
TGTGCCAGCAGTGGTTGGACACATGATAACTATGGCTACACCTTC
CASSGWTHDNYGYTF
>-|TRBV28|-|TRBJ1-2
TGTGCCAGCAGTTTACCGGGCTATGGCTACACCTTC
CASSLPGYGYTF
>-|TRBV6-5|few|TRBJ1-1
TGTGCCAGCAGTTACGCAGGGTCCACTGAAGCTTTCTTT
CASSYAGSTEAFF
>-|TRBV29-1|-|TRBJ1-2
TGCAGCGTGGACAGAGAAAACTATGGCTACACCTTC
CSVDRENYGYTF